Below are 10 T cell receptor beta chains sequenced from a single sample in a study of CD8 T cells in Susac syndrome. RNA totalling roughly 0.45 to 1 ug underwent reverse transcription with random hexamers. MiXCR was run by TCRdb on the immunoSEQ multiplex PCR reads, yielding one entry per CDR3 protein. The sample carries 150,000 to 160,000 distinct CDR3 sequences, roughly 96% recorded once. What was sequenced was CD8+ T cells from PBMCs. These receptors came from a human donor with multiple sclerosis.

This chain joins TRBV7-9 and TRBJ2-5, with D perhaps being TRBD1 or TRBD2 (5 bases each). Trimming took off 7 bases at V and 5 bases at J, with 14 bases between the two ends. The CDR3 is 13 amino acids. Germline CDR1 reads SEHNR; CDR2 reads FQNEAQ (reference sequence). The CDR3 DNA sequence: TGTGCCAGCATCCCCGGGACCTCGGAGACCCAGTACTTC. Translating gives CASIPGTSETQYF.

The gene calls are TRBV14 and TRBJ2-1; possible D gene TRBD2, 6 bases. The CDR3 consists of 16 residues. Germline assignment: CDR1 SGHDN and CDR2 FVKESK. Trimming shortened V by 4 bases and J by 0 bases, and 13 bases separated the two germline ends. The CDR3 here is CASSPWGDGSYNEQFF. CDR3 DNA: TGTGCCAGCAGCCCCTGGGGGGACGGCTCCTACAATGAGCAGTTCTTC.

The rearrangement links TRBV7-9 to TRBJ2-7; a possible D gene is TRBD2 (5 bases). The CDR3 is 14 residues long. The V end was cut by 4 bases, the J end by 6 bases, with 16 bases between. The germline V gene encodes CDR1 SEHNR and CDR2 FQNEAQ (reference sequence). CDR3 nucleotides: TGTGCCAGCAGCTCCGTCGACGGGGTGGGCGAGCAGTACGTC. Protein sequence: CASSSVDGVGEQYV.

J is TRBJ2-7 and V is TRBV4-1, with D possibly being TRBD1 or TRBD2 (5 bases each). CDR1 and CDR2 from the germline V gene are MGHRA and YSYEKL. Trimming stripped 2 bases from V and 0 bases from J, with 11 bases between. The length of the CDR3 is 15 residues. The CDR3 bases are TGCGCCAGCAGCCAACGGGACGGTAGCTCCTACGAGCAGTACTTC. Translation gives CASSQRDGSSYEQYF.

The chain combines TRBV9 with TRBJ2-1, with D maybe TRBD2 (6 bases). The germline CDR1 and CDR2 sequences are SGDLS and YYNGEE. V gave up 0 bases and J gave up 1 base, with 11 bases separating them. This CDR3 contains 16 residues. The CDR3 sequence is CASSVGLSGSYNEQFF. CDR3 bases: TGTGCCAGCAGCGTAGGATTGAGCGGGTCCTACAATGAGCAGTTCTTC. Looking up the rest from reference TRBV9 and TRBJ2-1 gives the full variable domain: DSGVTQTPKHLITATGQRVTLRCSPRSGDLSVYWYQQSLDQGLQFLIQYYNGEERAKGNILERFSAQQFPDLHSELNLSSLELGDSALYFCASSVGLSGSYNEQFFGPGTRLTVL.

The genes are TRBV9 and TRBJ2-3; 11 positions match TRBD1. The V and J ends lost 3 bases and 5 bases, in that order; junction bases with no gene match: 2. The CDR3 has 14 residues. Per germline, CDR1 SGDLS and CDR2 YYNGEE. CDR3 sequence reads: CASSEDRGQDTQYF. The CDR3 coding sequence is TGTGCCAGCAGCGAGGACAGGGGGCAAGATACGCAGTATTTT.

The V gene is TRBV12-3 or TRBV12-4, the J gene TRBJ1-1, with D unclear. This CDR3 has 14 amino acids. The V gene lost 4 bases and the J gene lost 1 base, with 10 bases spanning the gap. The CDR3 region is CASSYGNKNTEAFF. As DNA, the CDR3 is TGTGCCAGCAGTTATGGGAATAAGAACACTGAAGCTTTCTTT.

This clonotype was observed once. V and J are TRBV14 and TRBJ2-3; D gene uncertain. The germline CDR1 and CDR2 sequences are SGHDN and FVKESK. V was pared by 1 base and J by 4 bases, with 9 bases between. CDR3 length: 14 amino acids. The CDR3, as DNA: TGTGCCAGCAGCCAAGTGGACGTGGCAGATACGCAGTATTTT. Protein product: CASSQVDVADTQYF.

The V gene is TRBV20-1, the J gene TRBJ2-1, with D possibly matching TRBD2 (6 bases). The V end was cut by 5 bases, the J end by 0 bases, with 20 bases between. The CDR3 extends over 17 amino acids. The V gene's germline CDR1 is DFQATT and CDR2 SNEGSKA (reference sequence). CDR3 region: CSAPPGTAKNSYNEQFF. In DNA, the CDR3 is TGCAGTGCTCCACCTGGGACTGCCAAAAACTCCTACAATGAGCAGTTCTTC.

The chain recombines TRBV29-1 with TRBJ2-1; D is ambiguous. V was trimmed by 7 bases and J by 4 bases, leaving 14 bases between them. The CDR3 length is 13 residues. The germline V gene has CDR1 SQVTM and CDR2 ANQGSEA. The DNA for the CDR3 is TGCAGCGCCGCCCTGGACGGATACAATGAGCAGTTCTTC. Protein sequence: CSAALDGYNEQFF.